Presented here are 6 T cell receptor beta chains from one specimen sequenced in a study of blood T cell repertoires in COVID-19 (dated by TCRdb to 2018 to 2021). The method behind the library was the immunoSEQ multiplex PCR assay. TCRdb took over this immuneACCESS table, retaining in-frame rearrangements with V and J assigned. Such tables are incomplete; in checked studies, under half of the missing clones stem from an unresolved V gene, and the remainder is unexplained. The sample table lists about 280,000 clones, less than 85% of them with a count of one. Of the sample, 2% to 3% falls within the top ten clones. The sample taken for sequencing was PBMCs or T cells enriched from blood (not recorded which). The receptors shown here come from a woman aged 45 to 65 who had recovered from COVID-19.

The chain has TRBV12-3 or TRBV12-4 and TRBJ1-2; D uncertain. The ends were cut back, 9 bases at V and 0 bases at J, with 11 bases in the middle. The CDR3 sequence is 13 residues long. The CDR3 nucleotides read TGTGCCAGTTCCTGGACTGCTAACTATGGCTACACCTTC. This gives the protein CASSWTANYGYTF.

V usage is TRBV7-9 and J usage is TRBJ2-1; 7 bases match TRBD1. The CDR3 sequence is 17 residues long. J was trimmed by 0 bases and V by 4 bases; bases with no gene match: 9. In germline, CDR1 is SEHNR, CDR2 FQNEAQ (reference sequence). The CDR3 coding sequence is TGTGCCAGCAGCTCCAATAAACAGGGGTACTCCTACAATGAGCAGTTCTTC. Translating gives CASSSNKQGYSYNEQFF.

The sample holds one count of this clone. CDR3 bases: TGTGCCAGTAGCACCTCCTGGGCCGATGACACTGAAGCTTTCTTT. Residues: CASSTSWADDTEAFF. The rearrangement joins TRBV19 to TRBJ1-1; D remains ambiguous. Trimming removed 6 bases from V and 3 bases from J, with 17 bases in between. The CDR3 consists of 15 residues. Germline V CDR1 and CDR2: LNHDA, SQIVND (reference sequence). Full variable domain (missing parts from reference TRBV19 and TRBJ1-1): DGGITQSPKYLFRKEGQNVTLSCEQNLNHDAMYWYRQDPGQGLRLIYYSQIVNDFQKGDIAEGYSVSREKKESFPLTVTSAQKNPTAFYLCASSTSWADDTEAFFGQGTRLTVV.

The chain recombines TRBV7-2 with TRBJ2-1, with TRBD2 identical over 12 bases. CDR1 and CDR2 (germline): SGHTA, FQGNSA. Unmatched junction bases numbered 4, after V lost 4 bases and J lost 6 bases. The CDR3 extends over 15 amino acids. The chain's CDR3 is CASSWASGGANEQFF. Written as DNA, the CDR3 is TGTGCCAGCAGCTGGGCTAGCGGGGGGGCCAATGAGCAGTTCTTC.

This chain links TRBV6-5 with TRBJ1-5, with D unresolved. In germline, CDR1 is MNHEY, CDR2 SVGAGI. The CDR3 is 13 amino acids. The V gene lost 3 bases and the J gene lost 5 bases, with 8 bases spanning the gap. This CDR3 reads CASSYALDQPQHF. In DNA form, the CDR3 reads TGTGCCAGCAGTTATGCGTTAGATCAGCCCCAGCATTTT.

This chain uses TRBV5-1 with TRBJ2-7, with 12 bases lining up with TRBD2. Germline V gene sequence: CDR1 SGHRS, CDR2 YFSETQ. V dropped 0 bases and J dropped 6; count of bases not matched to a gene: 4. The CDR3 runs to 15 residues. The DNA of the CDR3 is TGCGCCAGCAGCTTGGCGCTAGCGGGAGGGGGCGAGCAGTACTTC. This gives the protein CASSLALAGGGEQYF.